This is a list of T cell receptor beta chains from one sample in a study of regulatory T cells in long-lasting Graves disease. MiXCR, applied by TCRdb to the multiplex PCR reads, yields one record per CDR3 protein. There are about 400,000 distinct CDR3 sequences in the sample; roughly 15% occur only once, and about 20% lies in the top ten. The material sequenced was peripheral blood mononuclear cells (PBMCs), taken at new diagnosis, from a patient treated with antithyroid drugs. The receptors derive from a female donor with Graves disease. The CDR3 runs from the conserved cysteine through the conserved F or W. The order of the fields is D gene, J gene, clone size, V gene, CDR3 protein, CDR3 DNA. D genes are given only for firm matches. Size tells how often a clone was seen (once, few, many) or the class of an expanded clone, and some rows leave it out.

d_call: .; j_call: TRBJ2-7; clone_size: .; v_call: TRBV4-3; cdr3_aa: CASSQDADLVSEKYEQYF; cdr3_nt: TGCGCCAGCAGCCAAGACGCCGATCTGGTGTCAGAAAAGTACGAGCAGTACTTC
d_call: .; j_call: TRBJ2-1; clone_size: many; v_call: TRBV20-1; cdr3_aa: CSAGGVGSEQFF; cdr3_nt: TGCAGTGCTGGGGGTGTGGGAAGTGAGCAGTTCTTC
d_call: .; j_call: TRBJ1-1; clone_size: .; v_call: TRBV9; cdr3_aa: CASAEGGNTEAFF; cdr3_nt: TGTGCCAGCGCCGAAGGAGGGAACACTGAAGCTTTCTTT
d_call: TRBD2; j_call: TRBJ2-5; clone_size: .; v_call: TRBV12-3/TRBV12-4; cdr3_aa: CASSLGAGEQETQYF; cdr3_nt: TGTGCCAGCAGCTTAGGGGCGGGGGAGCAAGAGACCCAGTACTTC
d_call: TRBD1; j_call: TRBJ1-5; clone_size: many; v_call: TRBV24-1; cdr3_aa: CATSDFPGQGPHREAQHF; cdr3_nt: TGTGCCACCAGTGATTTTCCGGGACAGGGGCCCCACCGGGAGGCCCAGCATTTT
d_call: TRBD2; j_call: TRBJ2-5; clone_size: many; v_call: TRBV2; cdr3_aa: CASSGLAGVGETQYF; cdr3_nt: TGTGCCAGCAGCGGACTAGCGGGGGTCGGCGAGACCCAGTACTTC
d_call: .; j_call: TRBJ2-1; clone_size: many; v_call: TRBV7-2; cdr3_aa: CASSLGLGRYNEQFF; cdr3_nt: TGTGCCAGCAGCTTGGGGCTAGGACGATACAATGAGCAGTTCTTC
d_call: .; j_call: TRBJ2-7; clone_size: many; v_call: TRBV6-5; cdr3_aa: CASSYSIGDYEQYF; cdr3_nt: TGTGCCAGCAGTTATTCAATCGGCGACTACGAGCAGTACTTC
d_call: .; j_call: TRBJ1-2; clone_size: .; v_call: TRBV9; cdr3_aa: CASSQWGGKSNYGYTF; cdr3_nt: TGTGCCAGCAGCCAATGGGGTGGGAAGTCTAACTATGGCTACACCTTC
d_call: TRBD1; j_call: TRBJ2-3; clone_size: many; v_call: TRBV29-1; cdr3_aa: CSVEVRDRGTDTQYF; cdr3_nt: TGCAGCGTTGAAGTAAGGGACAGAGGCACAGATACGCAGTATTTT
d_call: .; j_call: TRBJ2-3; clone_size: few; v_call: TRBV6-1; cdr3_aa: CASSRVVADTQYF; cdr3_nt: TGTGCCAGCAGCCGGGTCGTGGCAGATACGCAGTATTTT
d_call: .; j_call: TRBJ2-1; clone_size: few; v_call: TRBV4-1; cdr3_aa: CASSQQGYNEQFF; cdr3_nt: TGCGCCAGCAGCCAACAGGGTTACAATGAGCAGTTCTTC
d_call: .; j_call: TRBJ2-5; clone_size: few; v_call: TRBV10-3; cdr3_aa: CAIRSQPGETQYF; cdr3_nt: TGTGCCATCAGGTCCCAGCCGGGGGAGACCCAGTACTTC
d_call: TRBD2; j_call: TRBJ2-7; clone_size: many; v_call: TRBV5-5; cdr3_aa: CASSLASGRARYF; cdr3_nt: TGTGCCAGCAGCTTGGCTAGCGGGAGGGCCCGGTACTTC
d_call: .; j_call: TRBJ2-1; clone_size: many; v_call: TRBV2; cdr3_aa: CASIEGSSYNEQFF; cdr3_nt: TGTGCCAGCATTGAGGGGAGCTCCTACAATGAGCAGTTCTTC
d_call: .; j_call: TRBJ2-1; clone_size: many; v_call: TRBV27; cdr3_aa: CASSSPSRTRDNEQFF; cdr3_nt: TGTGCCAGCAGTTCCCCTTCCCGGACCAGGGACAATGAGCAGTTCTTC
d_call: TRBD2; j_call: TRBJ2-7; clone_size: .; v_call: TRBV5-4; cdr3_aa: CASRPSGTSAYEQYF; cdr3_nt: TGTGCCAGCAGACCTTCTGGGACTAGTGCGTACGAGCAGTACTTC
d_call: .; j_call: TRBJ1-5; clone_size: many; v_call: TRBV20-1; cdr3_aa: CSAREQGGEGNQPQHF; cdr3_nt: TGCAGTGCTAGAGAGCAAGGGGGGGAAGGCAATCAGCCCCAGCATTTT
d_call: TRBD1; j_call: TRBJ2-1; clone_size: many; v_call: TRBV5-1; cdr3_aa: CASSRQGGDNEQFF; cdr3_nt: TGCGCCAGCAGCAGACAGGGGGGGGACAATGAGCAGTTCTTC
d_call: .; j_call: TRBJ1-6; clone_size: .; v_call: TRBV12-3/TRBV12-4; cdr3_aa: CASSPTVDNSPLHF; cdr3_nt: TGTGCCAGCAGTCCCACGGTGGATAATTCACCCCTCCACTTT
d_call: TRBD1; j_call: TRBJ2-4; clone_size: many; v_call: TRBV20-1; cdr3_aa: CSARDPGQIAKNIQYF; cdr3_nt: TGCAGTGCTAGAGATCCGGGACAGATAGCCAAAAACATTCAGTACTTC
d_call: .; j_call: TRBJ1-1; clone_size: .; v_call: TRBV5-1; cdr3_aa: CASSLYYRGTEAFF; cdr3_nt: TGCGCCAGCAGCTTGTACTATCGGGGTACTGAAGCTTTCTTT
d_call: TRBD1; j_call: TRBJ1-2; clone_size: many; v_call: TRBV6-1; cdr3_aa: CASSETDPRGLYGYTF; cdr3_nt: TGTGCCAGCAGTGAAACGGACCCGAGGGGGCTATATGGCTACACCTTC
d_call: .; j_call: TRBJ2-5; clone_size: many; v_call: TRBV4-2; cdr3_aa: CASSQGSTEEEETQYF; cdr3_nt: TGTGCCAGCAGCCAAGGGTCAACAGAGGAGGAAGAGACCCAGTACTTC
d_call: .; j_call: TRBJ2-5; clone_size: many; v_call: TRBV7-9; cdr3_aa: CASSRLTGETQYF; cdr3_nt: TGTGCCAGCAGCAGATTAACGGGGGAGACCCAGTACTTC
d_call: .; j_call: TRBJ1-1; clone_size: many; v_call: TRBV30; cdr3_aa: CAWSVRGYTEAFF; cdr3_nt: TGTGCCTGGAGTGTTCGTGGGTACACTGAAGCTTTCTTT